The 14 T cell receptor beta chains below come from one sample, sequenced in a study of follicular helper T cells after annual influenza vaccination. Sequencing used immunoSEQ multiplex PCR; TCRdb keeps in-frame clones, though not all of them. The sample has over 800 clones, 70% to 80% seen once. Time point given: 2015-2016 season, pre-vaccination. The material was CXCR5+ CD38+ circulating T follicular helper cells from blood, obtained on the day of influenza vaccination. Regarding subset: circulating Tfh, non-naive CD4+CXCR5+PD-1+ (ICOS+CD38+ or ICOS-CD38-). The receptors stem from an adult who received the influenza vaccine.

This chain joins TRBV4-1 and TRBJ2-4; D not resolved. Germline V gives CDR1 MGHRA, CDR2 YSYEKL. Trimming shortened V by 1 base and J by 12 bases, and 16 bases separated the two germline ends. The CDR3 covers 14 residues. Written as DNA, the CDR3 is TGCGCCAGCAGCCAAGGACGGAGCCCAAATAATCAGTACTTC. Protein sequence: CASSQGRSPNNQYF.

The chain uses TRBV7-8 and TRBJ2-5; TRBD1 matches 11 bases. The CDR3 is 16 residues long. V was pared by 3 bases and J by 5 bases, with 8 bases of the junction left unmatched. Germline V gives CDR1 SGHVS, CDR2 FQNEAQ. CDR3 DNA: TGTGCCAGCAGCTTGGGGGGACAGGGGGAGAGGGAGACCCAGTACTTC. It specifies CASSLGGQGERETQYF.

This clone was detected only a few times. The CDR3 loop reads CASSLVGQGAGSGSPLHF. The CDR3 bases are TGTGCCAGCAGTTTAGTGGGACAGGGGGCCGGGTCCGGTTCACCCCTCCACTTT. This chain uses TRBV27 with TRBJ1-6; 12 positions agree with TRBD1. The ends lost 2 bases at V and 9 bases at J; junction bases unmatched: 11. The CDR3 covers 18 residues. Germline lookup yields CDR1 MNHEY and CDR2 SMNVEV (reference sequence).

The CDR3 loop is CASSAGPTYEQYF. The CDR3 DNA sequence: TGTGCCAGCAGTGCAGGCCCTACCTACGAGCAGTACTTC. This chain uses TRBV6-6 with TRBJ2-7; D call uncertain. V was shortened by 5 bases and J by 2 bases, with 10 bases between the two germline ends. CDR1 and CDR2 (germline): MNHNY, SVGAGI (reference sequence). The CDR3 contains 13 residues.

The J gene is TRBJ1-6, the V gene TRBV25-1, with D possibly matching TRBD1 (6 bases). The CDR3 has 15 residues. Looked up from germline, CDR1 is MGHDK and CDR2 is SYGVNS. V shed 2 bases and J shed 9 bases, with 14 bases lying between them. Here the CDR3 reads CASSESGAGVSPLHF. CDR3 nucleotide sequence: TGTGCCAGCAGTGAAAGTGGGGCAGGGGTTTCACCCCTCCACTTT.

This clone was recorded a few times. The chain employs TRBV7-2 and TRBJ1-5; D is unresolved. The CDR3 runs to 14 residues. The germline V gene has CDR1 SGHTA and CDR2 FQGNSA. V was cut by 5 bases and J by 0 bases, with 8 bases left in between. The CDR3 sequence is CASSADGSNQPQHF. In DNA form, the CDR3 reads TGTGCCAGCAGCGCTGACGGTAGCAATCAGCCCCAGCATTTT.

V gene TRBV6-1 combines with J gene TRBJ1-1; D is ambiguous. CDR1 is MNHNS and CDR2 is SASEGT in the germline V gene. This CDR3 region has 11 residues. Trimming cost V 7 bases and J 5 bases, with 8 bases left between them. CDR3 nucleotide sequence: TGTGCCAGCATCCCAGGAACTGAAGCTTTCTTT. Its translation is CASIPGTEAFF.

CDR3 residues: CASISEGSSNYGYTF. DNA for the CDR3: TGTGCCAGCATCTCAGAGGGCAGCTCTAACTATGGCTACACCTTC. The chain has TRBV7-2 and TRBJ1-2; D not certain. V was shortened by 7 bases and J by 0 bases, with 15 bases between the two germline ends. Germline V lookup: CDR1 SGHTA, CDR2 FQGNSA. This CDR3 region has 15 residues.

The chain combines TRBV5-8 with TRBJ2-7; TRBD2 is a possible D gene (6 bases). CDR1 is SGHTS, CDR2 YDEGEE, per germline. V was trimmed by 1 base and J by 6 bases, leaving 17 bases between them. This CDR3 contains 15 residues. CDR3 nucleotide sequence: TGTGCCAGCAGCTTGCGACCCGGGGGTTTGGGCGAGCAGTACTTC. It encodes CASSLRPGGLGEQYF.

This clone was counted between two and nine times. The V and J genes are TRBV7-9 and TRBJ1-2, with D tentatively TRBD1 (5 bases). Germline CDR1 SEHNR, CDR2 FQNEAQ (reference sequence). This CDR3 contains 13 residues. V was pared by 3 bases and J by 2 bases, with 7 bases between. The CDR3 DNA follows: TGTGCCAGCAGCTTGGGACTGAACTATGGCTACACCTTC. It codes for CASSLGLNYGYTF.

This chain joins TRBV7-2 and TRBJ2-1, with a possible D match to TRBD1 (6 bases). Germline V gene data show CDR1 as SGHTA and CDR2 as FQGNSA. V was clipped by 7 bases and J by 4 bases, with 8 bases between them. The CDR3 has 12 residues. CDR3 protein: CASIQGYNEQFF. CDR3 nucleotide sequence: TGTGCCAGCATCCAGGGGTACAATGAGCAGTTCTTC. The whole variable domain, remainder taken from reference TRBV7-2 and TRBJ2-1, is GAGVSQSPSNKVTEKGKDVELRCDPISGHTALYWYRQSLGQGLEFLIYFQGNSAPDKSGLPSDRFSAERTGGSVSTLTIQRTQQEDSAVYLCASIQGYNEQFFGPGTRLTVL.

V is TRBV27 and J is TRBJ1-2, with D possibly being TRBD1 (6 bases). This CDR3 has 13 residues. Trimming took 2 bases from V and 6 from J, leaving 10 bases between them. The germline V gene encodes CDR1 MNHEY and CDR2 SMNVEV (reference sequence). CDR3 in DNA: TGTGCCAGCAGTTTAGGGGGGGCGGATGGCTACACCTTC. Translated, it gives CASSLGGADGYTF.

The J gene is TRBJ2-5, the V gene TRBV7-3; 10 nucleotides line up with TRBD2. Trimming at V came to 1 base and at J to 4 bases, leaving 6 bases not matched to a gene. The CDR3 is 16 residues long. Looked up from germline, CDR1 is SGHTA and CDR2 is FQGTGA. Here the CDR3 DNA reads TGTGCCAGCAGCTTAAGCGGAGCGGGGGGGTCAGAGACCCAGTACTTC. As protein: CASSLSGAGGSETQYF.

The V call is TRBV6-6, the J call TRBJ1-5, with a possible D match to TRBD1 (6 bases). Germline V gives CDR1 MNHNY, CDR2 SVGAGI (reference sequence). The CDR3 covers 16 residues. The V gene lost 0 bases and the J gene lost 4 bases, with 13 bases spanning the gap. CDR3 loop: CASSYSGAIGNQPQHF. The CDR3 nucleotides read TGTGCCAGCAGTTACTCGGGGGCGATTGGAAATCAGCCCCAGCATTTT.